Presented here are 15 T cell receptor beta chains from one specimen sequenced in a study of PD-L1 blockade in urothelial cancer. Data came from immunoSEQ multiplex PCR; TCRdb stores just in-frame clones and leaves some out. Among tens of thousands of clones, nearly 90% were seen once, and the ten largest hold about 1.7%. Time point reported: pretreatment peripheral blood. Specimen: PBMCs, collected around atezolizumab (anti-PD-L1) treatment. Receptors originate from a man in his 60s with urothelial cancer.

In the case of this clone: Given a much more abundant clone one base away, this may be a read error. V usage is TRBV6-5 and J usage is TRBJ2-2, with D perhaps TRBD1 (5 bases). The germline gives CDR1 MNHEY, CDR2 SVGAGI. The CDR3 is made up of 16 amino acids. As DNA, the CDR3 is TGTGCCAACAGTTACGTGGAAGGGGCCGTGGGCGGGGAGCTGTTTTTT. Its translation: CANSYVEGAVGGELFF.

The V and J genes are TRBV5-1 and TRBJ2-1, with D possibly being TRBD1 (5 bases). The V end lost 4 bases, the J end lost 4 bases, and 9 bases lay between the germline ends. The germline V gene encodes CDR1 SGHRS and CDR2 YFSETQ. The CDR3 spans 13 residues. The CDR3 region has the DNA TGCGCCAGCAGCCCCGGACAATACAATGAGCAGTTCTTC. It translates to CASSPGQYNEQFF.

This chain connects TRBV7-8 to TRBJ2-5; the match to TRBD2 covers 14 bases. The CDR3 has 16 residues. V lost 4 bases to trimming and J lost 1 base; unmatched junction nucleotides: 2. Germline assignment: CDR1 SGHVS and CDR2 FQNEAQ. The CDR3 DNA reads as TGTGCCAGCAGCTGGACTAGCGGGGGGCCCCAAGAGACCCAGTACTTC. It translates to CASSWTSGGPQETQYF. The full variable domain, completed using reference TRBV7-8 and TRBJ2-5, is GAGVSQSPRYKVAKRGQDVALRCDPISGHVSLFWYQQALGQGPEFLTYFQNEAQLDKSGLPSDRFFAERPEGSVSTLKIQRTQQEDSAVYLCASSWTSGGPQETQYFGPGTRLLVL.

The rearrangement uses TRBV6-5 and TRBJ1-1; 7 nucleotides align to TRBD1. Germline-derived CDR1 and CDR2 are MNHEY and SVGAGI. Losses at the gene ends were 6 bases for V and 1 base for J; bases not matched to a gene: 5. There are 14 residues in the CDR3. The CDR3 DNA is TGTGCCAGCAGCCGACAGGGAGCGAACACTGAAGCTTTCTTT. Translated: CASSRQGANTEAFF.

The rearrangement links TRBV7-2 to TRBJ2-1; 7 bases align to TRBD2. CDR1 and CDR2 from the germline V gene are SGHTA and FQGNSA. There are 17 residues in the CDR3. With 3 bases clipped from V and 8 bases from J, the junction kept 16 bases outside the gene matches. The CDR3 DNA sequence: TGTGCCAGCAGCTTGGGGGTCGTGACGGGAGGTTTCGATGAGCAGTTCTTC. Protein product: CASSLGVVTGGFDEQFF.

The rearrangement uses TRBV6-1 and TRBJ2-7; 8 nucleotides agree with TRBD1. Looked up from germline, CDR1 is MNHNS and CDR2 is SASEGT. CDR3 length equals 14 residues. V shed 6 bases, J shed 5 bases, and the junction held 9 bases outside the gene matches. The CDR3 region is CASRDRVRSNEQYF. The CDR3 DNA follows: TGTGCCAGCAGGGACAGGGTAAGGTCGAACGAGCAGTACTTC.

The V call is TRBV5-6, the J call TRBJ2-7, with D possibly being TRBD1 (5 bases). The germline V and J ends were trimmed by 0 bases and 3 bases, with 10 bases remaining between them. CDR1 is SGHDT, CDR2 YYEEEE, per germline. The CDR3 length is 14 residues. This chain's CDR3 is CASSLVGHYYEQYF. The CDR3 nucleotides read TGTGCCAGCAGCTTGGTCGGACATTACTACGAGCAGTACTTC.

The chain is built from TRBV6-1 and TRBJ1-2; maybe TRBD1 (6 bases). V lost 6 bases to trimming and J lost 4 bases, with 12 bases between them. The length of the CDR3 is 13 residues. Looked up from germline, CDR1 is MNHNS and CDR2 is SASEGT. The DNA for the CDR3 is TGTGCCAGCAGGAAGACAGGCCTCTATGGCTACACCTTC. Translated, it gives CASRKTGLYGYTF.

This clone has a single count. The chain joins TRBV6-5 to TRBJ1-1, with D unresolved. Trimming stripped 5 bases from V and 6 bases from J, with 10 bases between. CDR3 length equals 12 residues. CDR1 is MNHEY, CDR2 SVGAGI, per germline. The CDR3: CASSRGRAEAFF. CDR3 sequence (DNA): TGTGCCAGCAGTCGAGGCCGGGCTGAAGCTTTCTTT.

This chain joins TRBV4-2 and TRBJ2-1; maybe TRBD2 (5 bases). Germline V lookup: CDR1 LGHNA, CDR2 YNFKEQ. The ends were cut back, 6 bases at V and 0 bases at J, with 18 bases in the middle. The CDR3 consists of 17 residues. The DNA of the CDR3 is TGTGCCAGCAGTCAATATACCCAACGGGACTCCTACAATGAGCAGTTCTTC. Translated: CASSQYTQRDSYNEQFF.

The CDR3 DNA reads as TGTGCCAGCTCACCGGGACTAGCGGGAGCCGGTAATGAGCAGTTCTTC. Translated: CASSPGLAGAGNEQFF. The gene calls are TRBV18 and TRBJ2-1, with 14 bases fitting TRBD2. Germline V gives CDR1 KGHSH, CDR2 LQKENI. The CDR3 contains 16 residues. V was pared by 3 bases and J by 7 bases, with 5 bases of the junction left unmatched.

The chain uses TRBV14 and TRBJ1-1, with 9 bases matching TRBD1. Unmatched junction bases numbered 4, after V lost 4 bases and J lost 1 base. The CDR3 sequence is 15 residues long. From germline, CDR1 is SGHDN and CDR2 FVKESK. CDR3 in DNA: TGTGCCAGCAGCCTGAGGACAGGGGCGAACACTGAAGCTTTCTTT. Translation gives CASSLRTGANTEAFF.

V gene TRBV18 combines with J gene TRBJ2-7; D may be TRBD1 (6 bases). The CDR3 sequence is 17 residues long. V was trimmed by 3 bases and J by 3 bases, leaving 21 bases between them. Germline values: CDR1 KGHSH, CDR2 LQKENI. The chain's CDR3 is CASSPTRDTGPYYEQYF. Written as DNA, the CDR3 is TGTGCCAGCTCACCGACCCGGGACACAGGGCCTTACTACGAGCAGTACTTC. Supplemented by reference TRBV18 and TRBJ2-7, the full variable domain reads NAGVMQNPRHLVRRRGQEARLRCSPMKGHSHVYWYRQLPEEGLKFMVYLQKENIIDESGMPKERFSAEFPKEGPSILRIQQVVRGDSAAYFCASSPTRDTGPYYEQYFGPGTRLTVT.

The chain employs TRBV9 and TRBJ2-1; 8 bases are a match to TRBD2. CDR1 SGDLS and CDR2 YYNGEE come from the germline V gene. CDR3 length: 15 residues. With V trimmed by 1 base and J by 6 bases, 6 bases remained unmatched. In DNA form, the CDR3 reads TGTGCCAGCAGCGTACAAGCGGGGGCCCGCAATGAGCAGTTCTTC. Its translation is CASSVQAGARNEQFF. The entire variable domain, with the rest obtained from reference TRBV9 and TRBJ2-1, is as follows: DSGVTQTPKHLITATGQRVTLRCSPRSGDLSVYWYQQSLDQGLQFLIQYYNGEERAKGNILERFSAQQFPDLHSELNLSSLELGDSALYFCASSVQAGARNEQFFGPGTRLTVL.

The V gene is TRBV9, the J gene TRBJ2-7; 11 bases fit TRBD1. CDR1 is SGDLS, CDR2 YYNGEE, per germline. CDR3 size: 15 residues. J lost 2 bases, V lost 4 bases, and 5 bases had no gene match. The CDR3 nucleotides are TGTGCCAGCAGCTCCCCGGGACAGGGGGCCTACGAGCAGTACTTC. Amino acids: CASSSPGQGAYEQYF.